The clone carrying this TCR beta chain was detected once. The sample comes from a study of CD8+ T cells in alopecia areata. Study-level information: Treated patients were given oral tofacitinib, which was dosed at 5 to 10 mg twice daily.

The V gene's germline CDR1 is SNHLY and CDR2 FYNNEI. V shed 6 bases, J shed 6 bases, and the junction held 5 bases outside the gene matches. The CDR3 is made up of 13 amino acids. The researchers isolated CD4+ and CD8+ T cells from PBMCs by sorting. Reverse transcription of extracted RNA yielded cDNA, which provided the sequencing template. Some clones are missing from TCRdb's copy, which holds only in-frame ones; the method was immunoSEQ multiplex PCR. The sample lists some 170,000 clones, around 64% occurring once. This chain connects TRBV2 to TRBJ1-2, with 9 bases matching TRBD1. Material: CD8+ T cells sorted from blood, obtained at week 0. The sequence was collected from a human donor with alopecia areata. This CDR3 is CASRSGTGNGYTF. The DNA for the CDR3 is TGTGCCAGCAGATCCGGGACAGGGAATGGCTACACCTTC.